This TCR beta chain was recovered during a study of regulatory T cells in long-lasting Graves disease. The sample's time point: persistent/refractory GD, antithyroid drugs over 5 years with positive TRAb. Construction of the TCR library relied on RNA isolated from PBMCs. Investigators prepared the TCR beta libraries by applying iRepertoire HTBI primers and Arm-PCR of CDR3 regions. TCRdb reprocessed the multiplex PCR reads via MiXCR and lists one record per CDR3 protein. In the table there are a few hundred thousand distinct CDR3 sequences, about 23% of which are singletons. Germline CDR1 and CDR2: MNHEY and SMNVEV (reference sequence). The CDR3 loop spans 15 amino acids. Trimming took 2 bases from V and 7 from J; bases not matched to a gene: 8.

The sample consisted of peripheral blood mononuclear cells (PBMCs), taken when the disease was refractory, from a patient treated with antithyroid drugs. This sequence originates from a woman in her thirties or forties with Graves disease. The V gene is TRBV27, the J gene TRBJ1-5; 7 nucleotides align to TRBD1. The CDR3 loop reads CASSLGAGGYQPQHF. As DNA, the CDR3 is TGTGCCAGCAGTTTAGGGGCAGGGGGTTACCAGCCCCAGCATTTT.